This T cell receptor beta chain was identified during a study of cytomegalovirus exposure and HLA in healthy donors. Study background: Previous work identified roughly 120 million unique TCR beta sequences from about 200 million T cells.

The V gene end was trimmed by 4 bases and the J gene end by 8 bases; junction bases not matched to a gene: 17. CDR1 is SGDLS and CDR2 is YYNGEE in the germline V gene. CDR3 size: 16 residues. Primers: 60 Vbeta forward and 13 Jbeta reverse. The protocol was immunoSEQ multiplex PCR, while the TCRdb copy is restricted to in-frame clones and leaves out a portion. The sample lists hundreds of thousands of clones, just over 75% occurring once. The sequenced sample was PBMCs. The genes are TRBV9 and TRBJ1-2; 7 nucleotides match TRBD1. The receptor's source is a man aged 18 to 29 in good health and CMV-seronegative. The CDR3 DNA is TGTGCCAGCAGCCCCAGTGGGGGAAAGGGGGCGGGAGGCTACACCTTC. This translates into CASSPSGGKGAGGYTF.